A selection of T cell receptor beta chains follows, all from one sample in a study of T cells of healthy individuals. TCRdb called the 5' RACE reads again in MiXCR, with one record for every CDR3 protein. The profile shows about 96,000 distinct CDR3 sequences, approximately 16% of them singletons. The receptors derive from a human donor in good health. The CDR3 runs from the conserved cysteine through the conserved F or W. Each record gives: V gene, J gene, D gene, clone size, CDR3 protein, CDR3 DNA. A D gene is named only where the DNA matches it firmly. Size values are once, few and many counts, or a class for expanded clones, and some rows have none.

TRBV4-3	TRBJ2-6	.	many	CASTPTESFSGANVLTF	TGCGCCAGCACCCCGACAGAGAGTTTCTCTGGGGCCAACGTCCTGACTTTC
TRBV27	TRBJ2-7	.	few	CASTGRSYEQYF	TGTGCCAGCACAGGGCGGAGCTACGAGCAGTACTTC
TRBV20-1	TRBJ1-1	.	many	CSAPLSLILDTEAFF	TGCAGTGCTCCCCTGAGTTTGATCTTGGACACTGAAGCTTTCTTT
TRBV20-1	TRBJ1-3	TRBD1	.	CSAPRTGTGGDTIYF	TGCAGTGCTCCACGTACCGGGACAGGGGGTGACACCATATATTTT
TRBV20-1	TRBJ2-7	.	.	CSASKQSYEQYF	TGCAGTGCTAGCAAGCAATCCTACGAGCAGTACTTC
TRBV9	TRBJ2-1	.	many	CASSARDSSLYNEQFF	TGTGCCAGCAGCGCGAGGGACTCCTCCCTTTACAATGAGCAGTTCTTC
TRBV14	TRBJ2-1	TRBD2	.	CASSRGLARIEQFF	TGTGCCAGCAGCCGGGGACTAGCGAGGATTGAGCAGTTCTTC
TRBV4-2	TRBJ2-5	.	.	CASSQADRGGETQYF	TGTGCCAGCAGCCAAGCCGACAGGGGAGGGGAGACCCAGTACTTC
TRBV6-1	TRBJ2-3	TRBD1	.	CASRGTGTSTDTQYF	TGTGCCAGCAGGGGGACAGGTACTAGCACAGATACGCAGTATTTT
TRBV29-1	TRBJ1-5	.	many	CSVSTANQPQHF	TGCAGCGTTTCAACGGCCAATCAGCCCCAGCATTTT
TRBV4-1	TRBJ1-4	.	.	CASSPTFATNEKLFF	TGCGCCAGCAGCCCAACTTTTGCAACTAATGAAAAACTGTTTTTT
TRBV29-1	TRBJ2-7	.	many	CSVESDKDTQQYF	TGCAGCGTTGAATCGGACAAGGACACTCAGCAGTACTTC
TRBV11-3	TRBJ2-3	.	.	CASSFRPGTTDTQYF	TGTGCCAGCAGCTTCCGGCCAGGGACCACAGATACGCAGTATTTT
TRBV9	TRBJ2-1	.	many	CASSDDNEQFF	TGTGCCAGCAGCGACGACAATGAGCAGTTCTTC
TRBV7-2	TRBJ2-1	.	.	CASSLVAGLNPNEQFF	TGTGCCAGCAGCTTAGTGGCGGGACTCAACCCTAATGAGCAGTTCTTC
TRBV20-1	TRBJ2-7	.	once	CSATDEPAGEQYF	TGCAGTGCTACGGACGAGCCGGCAGGCGAGCAGTACTTC
TRBV5-1	TRBJ1-2	TRBD1	.	CASSLVENRGSGAYGYTF	TGCGCCAGCAGCTTGGTGGAGAACAGGGGGAGCGGGGCGTATGGCTACACCTTC
TRBV29-1	TRBJ2-5	.	.	CSVELQIGETQYF	TGCAGCGTTGAACTGCAGATTGGAGAGACCCAGTACTTC
TRBV2	TRBJ2-1	.	.	CASSEDQQFF	TGTGCCAGCAGTGAGGACCAGCAGTTCTTC
TRBV11-3	TRBJ2-1	TRBD2	.	CASSLAAGGHNEQFF	TGTGCCAGCAGCTTAGCGGCGGGAGGGCACAATGAGCAGTTCTTC
TRBV20-1	TRBJ1-5	.	.	CSASRSNQPQHF	TGCAGTGCTAGTAGAAGCAATCAGCCCCAGCATTTT
TRBV7-2	TRBJ1-1	TRBD1	few	CASSYTTQGLTEAFF	TGTGCCAGCAGCTACACAACACAGGGGTTGACTGAAGCTTTCTTT
TRBV29-1	TRBJ2-5	TRBD1	few	CSVQGAWDPETQYF	TGCAGCGTCCAGGGGGCCTGGGACCCAGAGACCCAGTACTTC
TRBV24-1	TRBJ2-1	TRBD2	.	CATSDGLAGGNEQFF	TGTGCCACCAGCGACGGGCTAGCGGGCGGAAATGAGCAGTTCTTC
TRBV2	TRBJ2-5	.	.	CASSAGEQGWGQETQYF	TGTGCCAGCAGTGCGGGGGAGCAGGGTTGGGGCCAAGAGACCCAGTACTTC
TRBV4-3	TRBJ2-3	.	.	CASSHSDRRPRTQYF	TGCGCCAGCAGCCATTCCGATCGCAGACCGAGGACGCAGTATTTT
TRBV29-1	TRBJ2-2	TRBD2	few	CSVEGTSGLTGELFF	TGCAGCGTTGAAGGGACTAGCGGACTCACCGGGGAGCTGTTTTTT
TRBV4-2	TRBJ2-1	TRBD2	few	CASRRLAGGPLEQFF	TGTGCCAGCAGGAGACTAGCGGGAGGGCCTCTTGAGCAGTTCTTC
TRBV20-1	TRBJ2-1	.	few	CSARGGADNEQFF	TGCAGTGCTAGAGGGGGGGCTGATAATGAGCAGTTCTTC
TRBV7-9	TRBJ2-5	.	.	CASSPDSPETQYF	TGTGCCAGCAGCCCCGACAGCCCTGAGACCCAGTACTTC
TRBV28	TRBJ2-7	.	.	CASSPGPSYEQYF	TGTGCCAGCAGTCCGGGACCGTCCTACGAGCAGTACTTC
TRBV28	TRBJ2-1	.	.	CASSPGQSYNEQFF	TGTGCCAGCAGTCCTGGACAGTCCTACAATGAGCAGTTCTTC
TRBV6-2/TRBV6-3	TRBJ1-5	.	.	CASSTSGGGQPQHF	TGTGCCAGCAGTACCTCGGGGGGGGGTCAGCCCCAGCATTTT
TRBV14	TRBJ1-1	.	many	CASSQDSSTAFF	TGTGCCAGCAGCCAAGACTCGTCCACGGCTTTCTTT
TRBV6-2/TRBV6-3	TRBJ2-7	TRBD1	.	CVSSYHGQGPYEQYF	TGTGTCAGCAGTTACCATGGACAGGGGCCCTACGAGCAGTACTTC
TRBV6-5	TRBJ1-1	.	.	CASSYLSGGEAFF	TGTGCCAGCAGTTACTTGAGTGGTGGTGAAGCTTTCTTT
TRBV29-1	TRBJ2-7	TRBD1	.	CSVRGTGYSYEQYF	TGCAGCGTTAGAGGGACAGGCTATTCCTACGAGCAGTACTTC
TRBV6-5	TRBJ2-1	.	.	CASSYDPSGGALYNEQFF	TGTGCCAGCAGTTACGATCCCAGTGGGGGAGCCCTCTACAATGAGCAGTTCTTC
TRBV12-3/TRBV12-4	TRBJ1-5	.	.	CASSSRLPGGRGSNQPQHF	TGTGCCAGCAGCTCCAGACTCCCCGGTGGGCGGGGTAGCAATCAGCCCCAGCATTTT
TRBV12-3/TRBV12-4	TRBJ2-2	TRBD2	.	CATDNSGRAAGELFF	TGTGCCACCGATAATTCCGGGAGGGCTGCCGGGGAGCTGTTTTTT
TRBV25-1	TRBJ2-6	.	few	CASKGDSGANVLTF	TGTGCCAGCAAGGGAGACTCTGGGGCCAACGTCCTGACTTTC
TRBV29-1	TRBJ2-7	.	many	CSVRKGGSEQYF	TGCAGCGTGCGGAAGGGGGGGTCCGAGCAGTACTTC
TRBV12-3/TRBV12-4	TRBJ2-1	.	many	CASSHLSAGSPNYNEQFF	TGTGCCAGCAGCCACCTTTCTGCAGGGTCGCCGAACTACAATGAGCAGTTCTTC
TRBV28	TRBJ2-5	.	many	CASTQGAAIGQETQYF	TGTGCCAGCACCCAGGGAGCGGCTATCGGCCAAGAGACCCAGTACTTC
TRBV2	TRBJ2-7	TRBD1	.	CASRPGPGQGAYEQYF	TGTGCCAGCAGGCCCGGCCCTGGACAGGGGGCCTACGAGCAGTACTTC
TRBV7-2	TRBJ2-2	TRBD1	.	CASSLTGGEGTGELFF	TGTGCCAGCAGCTTGACAGGGGGCGAGGGCACCGGGGAGCTGTTTTTT
TRBV6-1	TRBJ2-1	TRBD2	.	CASLGLSTSGRDEQFF	TGTGCCAGCCTGGGATTATCGACTAGCGGGAGGGATGAGCAGTTCTTC
TRBV28	TRBJ1-1	TRBD1	few	CASRTGTAEAFF	TGTGCCAGCAGGACCGGGACAGCAGAAGCTTTCTTT
TRBV5-1	TRBJ2-3	TRBD1	.	CASSPGTGWTDTQYF	TGCGCCAGCAGCCCAGGGACAGGGTGGACAGATACGCAGTATTTT
TRBV6-2/TRBV6-3	TRBJ2-2	.	few	CASSYYWGTGELFF	TGTGCCAGCAGTTACTACTGGGGGACCGGGGAGCTGTTTTTT
TRBV5-1	TRBJ2-1	TRBD2	few	CASSSLAGGPDEQFF	TGCGCCAGCAGCTCCCTAGCGGGGGGGCCTGATGAGCAGTTCTTC
TRBV15	TRBJ2-7	.	few	CATSRDQQSTYEQYF	TGTGCCACCAGCAGGGACCAACAGTCAACCTACGAGCAGTACTTC
TRBV7-2	TRBJ2-7	TRBD1	.	CAGSRQGYEQYF	TGTGCCGGCAGCCGACAGGGCTACGAGCAGTACTTC
TRBV6-6	TRBJ1-2	.	few	CASSFSTNYGYTF	TGTGCCAGCAGCTTCTCAACCAACTATGGCTACACCTTC